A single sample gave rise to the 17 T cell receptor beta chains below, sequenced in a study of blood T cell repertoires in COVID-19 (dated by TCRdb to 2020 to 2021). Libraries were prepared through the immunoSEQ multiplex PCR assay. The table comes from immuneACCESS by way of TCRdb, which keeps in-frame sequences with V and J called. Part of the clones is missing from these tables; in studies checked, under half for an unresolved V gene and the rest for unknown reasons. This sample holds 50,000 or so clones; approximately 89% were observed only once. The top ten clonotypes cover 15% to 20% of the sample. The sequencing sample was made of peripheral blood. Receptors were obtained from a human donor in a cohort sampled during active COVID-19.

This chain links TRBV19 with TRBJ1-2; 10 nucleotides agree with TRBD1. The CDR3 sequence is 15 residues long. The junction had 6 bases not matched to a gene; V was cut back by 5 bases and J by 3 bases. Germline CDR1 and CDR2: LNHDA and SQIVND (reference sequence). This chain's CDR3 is CASSSRDRGHYGYTF. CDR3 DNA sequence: TGTGCCAGTAGTTCCCGGGACAGGGGACACTATGGCTACACCTTC.

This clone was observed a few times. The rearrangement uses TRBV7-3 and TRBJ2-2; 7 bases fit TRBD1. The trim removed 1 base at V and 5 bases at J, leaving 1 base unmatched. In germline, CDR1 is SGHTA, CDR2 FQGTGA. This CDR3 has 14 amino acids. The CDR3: CASSLNRGTGELFF. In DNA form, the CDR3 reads TGTGCCAGCAGCTTAAACAGGGGTACCGGGGAGCTGTTTTTT. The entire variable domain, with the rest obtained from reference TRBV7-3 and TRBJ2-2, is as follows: GAGVSQTPSNKVTEKGKYVELRCDPISGHTALYWYRQSLGQGPEFLIYFQGTGAADDSGLPNDRFFAVRPEGSVSTLKIQRTERGDSAVYLCASSLNRGTGELFFGEGSRLTVL.

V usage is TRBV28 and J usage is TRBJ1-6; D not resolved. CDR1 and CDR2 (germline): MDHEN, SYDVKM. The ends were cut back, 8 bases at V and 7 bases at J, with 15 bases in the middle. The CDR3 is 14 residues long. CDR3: CASLATVDNSPLHF. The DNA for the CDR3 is TGTGCCAGCCTAGCGACGGTAGACAATTCACCCCTCCACTTT.

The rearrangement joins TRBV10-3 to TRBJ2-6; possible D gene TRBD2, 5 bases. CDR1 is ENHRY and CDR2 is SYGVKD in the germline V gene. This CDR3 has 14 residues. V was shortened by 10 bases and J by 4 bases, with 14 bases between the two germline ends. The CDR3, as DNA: TGTGCCACCGGCGGCGGGTCAGGGGCCAACGTCCTGACTTTC. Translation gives CATGGGSGANVLTF.

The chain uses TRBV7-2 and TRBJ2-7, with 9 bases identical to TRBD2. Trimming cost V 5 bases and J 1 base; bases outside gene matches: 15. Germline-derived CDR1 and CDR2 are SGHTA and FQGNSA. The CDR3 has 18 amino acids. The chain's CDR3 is CASSLVGGAGGASYEQYF. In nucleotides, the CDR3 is TGTGCCAGCAGCCTAGTTGGGGGAGCGGGAGGTGCGTCCTACGAGCAGTACTTC.

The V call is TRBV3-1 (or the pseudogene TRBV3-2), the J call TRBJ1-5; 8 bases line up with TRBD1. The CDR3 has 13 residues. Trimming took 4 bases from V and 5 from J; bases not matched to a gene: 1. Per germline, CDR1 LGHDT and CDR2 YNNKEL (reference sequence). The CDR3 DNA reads TGTGCCAGCAGCCCAGGGGGCTATCAGCCCCAGCATTTT. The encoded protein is CASSPGGYQPQHF.

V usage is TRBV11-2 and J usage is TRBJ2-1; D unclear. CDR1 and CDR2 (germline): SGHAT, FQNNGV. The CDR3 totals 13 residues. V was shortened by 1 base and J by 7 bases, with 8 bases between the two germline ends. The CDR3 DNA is TGTGCCAGCAGCTTAGGAACGGTTAATGAGCAGTTCTTC. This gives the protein CASSLGTVNEQFF.

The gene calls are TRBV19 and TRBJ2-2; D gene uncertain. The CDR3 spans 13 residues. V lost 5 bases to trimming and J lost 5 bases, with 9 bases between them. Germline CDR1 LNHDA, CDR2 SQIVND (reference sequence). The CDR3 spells CASSFGGTGELFF. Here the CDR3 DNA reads TGTGCCAGTAGTTTTGGCGGTACCGGGGAGCTGTTTTTT.

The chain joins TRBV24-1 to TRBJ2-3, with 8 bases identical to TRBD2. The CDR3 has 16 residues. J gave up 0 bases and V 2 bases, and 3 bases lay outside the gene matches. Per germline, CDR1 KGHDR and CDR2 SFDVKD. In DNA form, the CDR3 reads TGTGCCACCAGTGATTCACTAGCGGATAGCACAGATACGCAGTATTTT. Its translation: CATSDSLADSTDTQYF.

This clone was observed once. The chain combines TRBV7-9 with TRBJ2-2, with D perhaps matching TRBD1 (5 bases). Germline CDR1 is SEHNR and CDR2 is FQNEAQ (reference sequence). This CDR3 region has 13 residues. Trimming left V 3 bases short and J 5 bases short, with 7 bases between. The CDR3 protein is CASSFRVTGELFF. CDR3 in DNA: TGTGCCAGCAGCTTCAGGGTGACCGGGGAGCTGTTTTTT.

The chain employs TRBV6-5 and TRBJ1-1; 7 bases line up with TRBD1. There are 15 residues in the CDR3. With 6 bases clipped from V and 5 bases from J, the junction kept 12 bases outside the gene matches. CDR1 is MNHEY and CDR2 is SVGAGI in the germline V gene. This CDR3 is CASRTTQTGRTEAFF. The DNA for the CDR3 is TGTGCCAGCAGGACCACGCAGACAGGGCGGACTGAAGCTTTCTTT.

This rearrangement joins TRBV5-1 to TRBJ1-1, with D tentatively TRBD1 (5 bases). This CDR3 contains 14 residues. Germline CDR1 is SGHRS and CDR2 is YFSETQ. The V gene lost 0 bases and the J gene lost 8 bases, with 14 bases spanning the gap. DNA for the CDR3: TGCGCCAGCAGCTTGGGGGGCGTTAGCAGGGAAGCTTTCTTT. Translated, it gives CASSLGGVSREAFF.

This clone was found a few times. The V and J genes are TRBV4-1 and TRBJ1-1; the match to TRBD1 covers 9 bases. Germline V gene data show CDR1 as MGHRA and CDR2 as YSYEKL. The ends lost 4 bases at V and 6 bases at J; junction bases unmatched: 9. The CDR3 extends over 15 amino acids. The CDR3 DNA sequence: TGCGCCAGCAGCCCGTTAGGACAGGGGATGGCTGAAGCTTTCTTT. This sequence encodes CASSPLGQGMAEAFF.

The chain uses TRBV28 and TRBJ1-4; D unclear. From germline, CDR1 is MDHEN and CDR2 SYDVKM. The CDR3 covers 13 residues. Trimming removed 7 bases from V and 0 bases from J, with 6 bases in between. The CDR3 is CASNTPTNEKLFF. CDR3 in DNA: TGTGCCAGCAACACACCAACTAATGAAAAACTGTTTTTT.

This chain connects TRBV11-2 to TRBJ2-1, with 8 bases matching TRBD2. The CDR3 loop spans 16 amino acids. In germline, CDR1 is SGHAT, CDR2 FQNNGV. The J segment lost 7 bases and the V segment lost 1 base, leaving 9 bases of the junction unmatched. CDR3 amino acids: CASSLVGAGAGNEQFF. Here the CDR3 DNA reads TGTGCCAGCAGCTTAGTAGGAGCGGGGGCCGGGAATGAGCAGTTCTTC.

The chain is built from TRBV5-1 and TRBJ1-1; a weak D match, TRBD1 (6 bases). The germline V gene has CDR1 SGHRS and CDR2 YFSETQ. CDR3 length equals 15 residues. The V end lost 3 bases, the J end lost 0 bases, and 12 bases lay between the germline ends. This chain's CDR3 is CASSSSGGMNTEAFF. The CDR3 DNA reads TGCGCCAGCAGCTCCTCGGGGGGCATGAACACTGAAGCTTTCTTT.

The CDR3 here is CASSRRRPGGTGELFF. For the CDR3, the DNA is TGTGCCAGCAGTCGACGGCGGCCCGGGGGCACCGGGGAGCTGTTTTTT. The V and J genes are TRBV28 and TRBJ2-2; D is possibly TRBD2 (6 bases). This CDR3 is 16 amino acids long. The germline V gene encodes CDR1 MDHEN and CDR2 SYDVKM. Trimming left V 5 bases short and J 4 bases short, with 17 bases between.